A selection of T cell receptor beta chains follows, all from one sample in a study of shared clonotypes between healthy human individuals. Sequencing used immunoSEQ multiplex PCR; TCRdb keeps in-frame clones, though not all of them. The sample carries about 2.4 million clones, just over 90% recorded once. The source material was naive CD4+ T cells sorted from blood. The receptors were sampled from a man between 18 and 35 years old in good health. Each CDR3 is given with its conserved first and last residue. A D gene is named only where the DNA matches it firmly. For some rows the clone size is stated as once, few or many, or as a class when expanded; others skip it.

length | J | size | D | V | CDR3 | DNA
15 | TRBJ1-5 | - | TRBD1 | TRBV25-1 | CASSQTGVLNQPQHF | TGTGCCAGCAGCCAGACAGGGGTCCTTAATCAGCCCCAGCATTTT
15 | TRBJ2-2 | - | - | TRBV27 | CASSLTLTITGELFF | TGTGCCAGCAGTTTAACCCTTACAATCACCGGGGAGCTGTTTTTT
15 | TRBJ1-2 | - | - | TRBV9 | CASSELGPVNYGYTF | TGTGCCAGCAGCGAACTAGGACCCGTTAACTATGGCTACACCTTC
12 | TRBJ2-2 | - | - | TRBV7-2 | CASSPYTGELFF | TGTGCCAGCAGCCCCTATACCGGGGAGCTGTTTTTT
14 | TRBJ2-5 | once | - | TRBV2 | CASSVPGHQETQYF | TGTGCCAGCAGTGTACCAGGCCACCAAGAGACCCAGTACTTC
14 | TRBJ1-6 | few | - | TRBV5-1 | CASSLASANSPLHF | TGCGCCAGCAGCTTGGCCTCGGCTAATTCACCCCTCCACTTT
12 | TRBJ2-7 | - | - | TRBV6-6 | CASTGDYYEQYF | TGTGCCAGCACGGGGGATTACTACGAGCAGTACTTC
16 | TRBJ2-2 | - | - | TRBV11-2 | CASNSLSQGRTGELFF | TGTGCCAGCAACAGCCTATCCCAGGGGCGCACCGGGGAGCTGTTTTTT
14 | TRBJ1-5 | - | TRBD1 | TRBV18 | CASSPRQGEGPQHF | TGTGCCAGCTCACCGAGACAGGGTGAAGGGCCCCAGCATTTT
15 | TRBJ1-5 | - | - | TRBV6-1 | CASSGEGYSNQPQHF | TGTGCCAGCTCTGGGGAGGGGTATAGCAATCAGCCCCAGCATTTT
15 | TRBJ2-1 | once | TRBD2 | TRBV6-5 | CASSLGLVSYNEQFF | TGTGCCAGCAGTTTGGGACTAGTCTCCTACAATGAGCAGTTCTTC
13 | TRBJ1-4 | - | - | TRBV4-3 | CASSQDFSEKLFF | TGCGCCAGCAGCCAAGATTTTAGTGAAAAACTGTTTTTT
12 | TRBJ1-1 | - | - | TRBV28 | CASSLRQYEAFF | TGTGCCAGCAGTCTAAGGCAGTATGAAGCTTTCTTT
12 | TRBJ2-7 | - | - | TRBV2 | CASSTHSYEQYF | TGTGCCAGCAGCACGCACAGCTACGAGCAGTACTTC
17 | TRBJ1-2 | - | - | TRBV11-2 | CASSLDPSRTGSHGYTF | TGTGCCAGCAGCTTAGATCCCTCCCGAACAGGGTCCCATGGCTACACCTTC
16 | TRBJ1-6 | once | - | TRBV5-1 | CASSLAPSSYNSPLHF | TGCGCCAGCAGCTTGGCCCCCAGCTCCTATAATTCACCCCTCCACTTT
15 | TRBJ2-3 | - | TRBD1 | TRBV28 | CASSPRDRVRDTQYF | TGTGCCAGCAGTCCCCGGGACAGGGTACGAGATACGCAGTATTTT
13 | TRBJ1-5 | - | - | TRBV7-9 | CASSFSGNQPQHF | TGTGCCAGCAGCTTTTCAGGGAATCAGCCCCAGCATTTT
12 | TRBJ1-3 | - | - | TRBV10-3 | CAIAISGNTIYF | TGTGCCATCGCGATCTCTGGAAACACCATATATTTT
17 | TRBJ2-1 | - | TRBD2 | TRBV25-1 | CASSGFLGTSVFHEQFF | TGTGCCAGCAGTGGGTTCCTCGGGACTAGCGTATTCCATGAGCAGTTCTTC
13 | TRBJ2-1 | - | - | TRBV9 | CASSPGLYNEQFF | TGTGCCAGCAGCCCTGGACTGTACAATGAGCAGTTCTTC
14 | TRBJ2-2 | - | TRBD2 | TRBV2 | CASKLAGNTGELFF | TGTGCCAGCAAACTAGCGGGGAACACCGGGGAGCTGTTTTTT
18 | TRBJ2-7 | - | TRBD2 | TRBV11-2 | CASSLVIAGASFWAEQYF | TGTGCCAGCAGCTTAGTTATAGCGGGAGCCTCCTTTTGGGCCGAGCAGTACTTC
16 | TRBJ1-1 | - | - | TRBV10-1 | CASSESSRVSDTEAFF | TGCGCCAGCAGCGAATCCTCCAGGGTTTCCGACACTGAAGCTTTCTTT
13 | TRBJ2-7 | - | - | TRBV5-6 | CASSLGHYAEQYF | TGTGCCAGCAGCTTGGGCCACTACGCTGAGCAGTACTTC
13 | TRBJ2-7 | - | - | TRBV2 | CASTGLSSYEQYF | TGTGCCAGCACAGGGTTGAGCTCCTACGAGCAGTACTTC
15 | TRBJ2-7 | - | TRBD1 | TRBV5-4 | CASSWGGTGGYKQYF | TGTGCCAGCAGCTGGGGCGGGACAGGGGGGTACAAGCAGTACTTC
15 | TRBJ2-7 | - | TRBD1 | TRBV5-1 | CASRPGQGASDEQYF | TGCGCCAGCCGGCCCGGACAGGGGGCTTCTGACGAGCAGTACTTC
12 | TRBJ1-5 | once | - | TRBV18 | CASSGPGQPQHF | TGTGCCAGCTCAGGCCCCGGACAGCCCCAGCATTTT
16 | TRBJ2-5 | - | - | TRBV7-2 | CASSSHWGAPVETQYF | TGTGCCAGCAGCAGCCATTGGGGGGCGCCGGTAGAGACCCAGTACTTC
15 | TRBJ2-7 | - | TRBD1 | TRBV6-5 | CASRPDRVGSYEQYF | TGTGCCAGCAGGCCCGACAGGGTAGGAAGCTACGAGCAGTACTTC
16 | TRBJ2-7 | - | TRBD2 | TRBV7-9 | CASSSDKRGSSYEQYF | TGTGCCAGCAGCTCCGACAAGCGGGGAAGCTCCTACGAGCAGTACTTC
15 | TRBJ2-7 | - | - | TRBV14 | CASSPTGLLSYEQYF | TGTGCCAGCAGCCCGACAGGTCTACTTTCCTACGAGCAGTACTTC